These 23 T cell receptor beta chains originate from one sample sequenced in a study of naive and memory T cell subsets. Ligated cDNA underwent four rounds of PCR with nested alpha and beta constant region primers and SP2. In TCRdb, the UMI-ligation and nested PCR reads were re-called with MiXCR into one record per CDR3 protein. The table shows tens of thousands of distinct CDR3 sequences, with over 4% occurring only once. TCR cDNA received a 3' ligated oligonucleotide that carried a UMI. Sequencing was carried out using blood. These receptors were obtained from an adult in good health.

The table lists this clonotype with many counts. CDR3 bases: TGTGCCAGCAGCCTCCCTCCAGCCTACGAGCAGTACTTC. This translates into CASSLPPAYEQYF. The genes are TRBV7-8 and TRBJ2-7; no definite D call. The CDR3 contains 13 residues. Trimming removed 5 bases at V and 2 bases at J, with 10 bases between. Germline CDR1 is SGHVS and CDR2 is FQNEAQ.

The chain carries TRBV3-1 and TRBJ2-7; TRBD1 agrees at 11 bases. Germline CDR1 and CDR2: LGHDT and YNNKEL (reference sequence). The CDR3 length is 14 residues. V lost 4 bases and J lost 2; bases outside the gene matches: 1. The CDR3 DNA follows: TGTGCCAGCAGCCGGACAGGGGGCACCTACGAGCAGTACTTC. Its translation is CASSRTGGTYEQYF.

This clonotype has at least ten counts. The CDR3 DNA sequence: TGCGCCAGCGCCACATCCCTGACTAGCGGGGGTCAAGATACGCAGTATTTT. Encoded protein: CASATSLTSGGQDTQYF. The chain joins TRBV5-1 to TRBJ2-3; 12 bases fit TRBD2. The CDR3 runs to 17 residues. Germline V lookup: CDR1 SGHRS, CDR2 YFSETQ. V dropped 7 bases and J dropped 5; count of bases not matched to a gene: 14.

V is TRBV19 and J is TRBJ2-6; 8 nucleotides match TRBD1. The germline CDR1 and CDR2 sequences are LNHDA and SQIVND (reference sequence). With V trimmed by 6 bases and J by 3 bases, 4 bases remained unmatched. The CDR3 has 15 amino acids. DNA for the CDR3: TGTGCCAGTAGCGGACAGGGAGATGGGGCCAACGTCCTGACTTTC. Translating it yields CASSGQGDGANVLTF.

Sample share makes this clonotype medium-sized (0.01 to 0.1%). This chain joins TRBV3-1 and TRBJ2-5; tentatively, D is TRBD2 (6 bases). Trimming removed 4 bases from V and 3 bases from J, with 12 bases in between. The CDR3 loop spans 14 amino acids. CDR1 LGHDT and CDR2 YNNKEL come from the germline V gene (reference sequence). CDR3 in DNA: TGTGCCAGCAGCCGGGGTGGGGGGAAAGAGACCCAGTACTTC. Amino acids: CASSRGGGKETQYF.

This clonotype came up many times. The chain employs TRBV6-5 and TRBJ1-2; TRBD1 is a possible D gene (5 bases). The CDR3 runs to 14 residues. The V gene's germline CDR1 is MNHEY and CDR2 SVGAGI. The V gene lost 1 base and the J gene lost 4 bases, with 10 bases spanning the gap. The CDR3 nucleotides are TGTGCCAGCAGTTACTTGGGACCCGTCTATGGCTACACCTTC. This translates into CASSYLGPVYGYTF.

This clonotype has ten or more counts. The chain joins TRBV20-1 to TRBJ1-1; D not certain. The CDR3 consists of 13 residues. Trimming took 0 bases from V and 7 from J, leaving 12 bases between them. Germline V gives CDR1 DFQATT, CDR2 SNEGSKA (reference sequence). CDR3 residues: CSARDIYTLEAFF. DNA of the CDR3: TGCAGTGCTAGAGATATATACACACTTGAAGCTTTCTTT.

This clonotype occurred a few times. V is TRBV28 and J is TRBJ2-3; weak D call: TRBD2 (6 bases). V lost 6 bases and J lost 2, with 12 bases in between. The CDR3 covers 14 residues. In germline, CDR1 is MDHEN, CDR2 SYDVKM. The CDR3: CASRVAVDTDTQYF. The CDR3 nucleotides read TGTGCCAGCAGGGTAGCGGTGGACACAGATACGCAGTATTTT.

This clonotype was detected many times. This chain connects TRBV5-5 to TRBJ1-1, with 12 bases matching TRBD1. Germline loops: CDR1 SGHKS, CDR2 YYEKEE (reference sequence). V dropped 3 bases and J dropped 5; count of bases not matched to a gene: 5. The CDR3 is 15 amino acids. The CDR3 region has the DNA TGTGCCAGCAGCTGGGGACAGGGGGCGCGGACTGAAGCTTTCTTT. This gives the protein CASSWGQGARTEAFF. Together with reference TRBV5-5 and TRBJ1-1, the CDR3 gives the full variable domain: DAGVTQSPTHLIKTRGQQVTLRCSPISGHKSVSWYQQVLGQGPQFIFQYYEKEERGRGNFPDRFSARQFPNYSSELNVNALLLGDSALYLCASSWGQGARTEAFFGQGTRLTVV.

This clonotype was found many times. The gene calls are TRBV29-1 and TRBJ2-5; 8 bases are a match to TRBD1. CDR1 is SQVTM and CDR2 is ANQGSEA in the germline V gene. The CDR3 has 16 amino acids. With V trimmed by 2 bases and J by 0 bases, 8 bases remained unmatched. The CDR3 loop is CSVEPLGQGDQETQYF. The CDR3 nucleotides read TGCAGCGTTGAACCCCTTGGACAGGGAGACCAAGAGACCCAGTACTTC.

This clonotype is classed as medium-sized. V and J are TRBV7-8 and TRBJ1-1; no reliable D call. The CDR3 loop spans 18 amino acids. In germline, CDR1 is SGHVS, CDR2 FQNEAQ. Between the trimmed V and J ends, which lost 5 bases and 0 bases, there was a span of 22 bases. The CDR3 DNA reads as TGTGCCAGCAGCGTCGACGTCCCGGGTTCGGCAATGAACACTGAAGCTTTCTTT. Its protein product is CASSVDVPGSAMNTEAFF.

This clonotype was counted ten times or more. The chain employs TRBV7-9 and TRBJ1-5; possibly TRBD1 for D (6 bases). CDR1 and CDR2 (germline): SEHNR, FQNEAQ (reference sequence). V shed 4 bases and J shed 1 base, with 11 bases lying between them. This CDR3 has 15 residues. CDR3 region: CASSSEGGSNQPQHF. CDR3 bases: TGTGCCAGCAGCTCAGAGGGGGGGAGCAATCAGCCCCAGCATTTT.

The V gene is TRBV27, the J gene TRBJ2-2; 13 nucleotides line up with TRBD2. The CDR3 has 16 residues. The germline gives CDR1 MNHEY, CDR2 SMNVEV (reference sequence). With 4 bases clipped from V and 4 bases from J, the junction kept 3 bases outside the gene matches. CDR3 bases: TGTGCCAGCAGTTGGACTAGCGGGAGTACCACCGGGGAGCTGTTTTTT. Amino acids: CASSWTSGSTTGELFF.

This clonotype was recorded many times. This chain uses TRBV6-2 or TRBV6-3 with TRBJ2-6, with D possibly TRBD2 on 5 matching bases. The germline V gene has CDR1 MNHEY and CDR2 SVGEGT. V was trimmed by 9 bases and J by 0 bases, leaving 9 bases between them. This CDR3 comprises 14 residues. The CDR3 region is CARPRDSGANVLTF. For the CDR3, the DNA is TGTGCCAGGCCCCGGGACTCTGGGGCCAACGTCCTGACTTTC.

In its sample, this clonotype was seen a few times. This rearrangement joins TRBV12-3 or TRBV12-4 to TRBJ2-5, with TRBD1 matching 11 bases. The CDR3 extends over 15 amino acids. With 6 bases clipped from V and 5 bases from J, the junction kept 8 bases outside the gene matches. The CDR3 here is CASRPSGTGGETQYF. The CDR3 nucleotides read TGTGCCAGCAGACCATCCGGGACAGGGGGGGAGACCCAGTACTTC.

This clonotype was observed many times. The chain couples TRBV6-5 to TRBJ2-7; D not resolved. The CDR3 loop spans 14 amino acids. Germline V lookup: CDR1 MNHEY, CDR2 SVGAGI. The ends were cut back, 0 bases at V and 4 bases at J, with 10 bases in the middle. The CDR3 DNA sequence: TGTGCCAGCAGTTACTCGTCGGCCCTTTACGAGCAGTACTTC. Amino acid sequence: CASSYSSALYEQYF.

This clonotype has just a few counts. This chain uses TRBV6-6 with TRBJ2-5; 7 bases fit TRBD1. The CDR3 spans 14 residues. The junction had 5 bases not matched to a gene; V was cut back by 4 bases and J by 3 bases. The germline gives CDR1 MNHNY, CDR2 SVGAGI (reference sequence). The CDR3, as DNA: TGTGCCAGCAGTTCGACAGGGATCGAAGAGACCCAGTACTTC. Translating it yields CASSSTGIEETQYF.

This clonotype appeared many times. The V gene is TRBV20-1, the J gene TRBJ1-2, with unresolved D. The germline V gene encodes CDR1 DFQATT and CDR2 SNEGSKA (reference sequence). The CDR3 loop spans 15 amino acids. Trimming cost V 3 bases and J 2 bases, with 16 bases left between them. CDR3 bases: TGCAGTGCTAGGACCAGGCGGCGGGTAAACTATGGCTACACCTTC. It specifies CSARTRRRVNYGYTF.

In this sample, this clonotype turned up a few times. The chain recombines TRBV28 with TRBJ1-2; 7 bases fit TRBD1. The ends lost 7 bases at V and 4 bases at J; junction bases unmatched: 15. CDR1 and CDR2 from the germline V gene are MDHEN and SYDVKM. CDR3 length equals 16 residues. The CDR3 DNA follows: TGTGCCAGCACCCTGACAGGGAGTGGGCTACTCTATGGCTACACCTTC. Its translation is CASTLTGSGLLYGYTF.

This clonotype came up many times. At one boundary the junction diverges from the germline segment, which might be a read error. The J gene is TRBJ2-5, the V gene TRBV14; D remains unclear. CDR3 size: 13 residues. Germline V gives CDR1 SGHDN, CDR2 FVKESK. CDR3 nucleotide sequence: TGTGCCAGCAACCAATATCCGGAAGAGACCCAGTACTTC. As protein: CASNQYPEETQYF. Together with reference TRBV14 and TRBJ2-5, the CDR3 gives the full variable domain: EAGVTQFPSHSVIEKGQTVTLRCDPISGHDNLYWYRRVMGKEIKFLLHFVKESKQDESGMPNNRFLAERTGGTYSTLKVQPAELEDSGVYFCASNQYPEETQYFGPGTRLLVL.

The rearrangement joins TRBV9 to TRBJ2-3; tentatively, D is TRBD2 (6 bases). Germline V gives CDR1 SGDLS, CDR2 YYNGEE. V lost 4 bases to trimming and J lost 2 bases, with 14 bases between them. The CDR3 runs to 15 residues. The DNA of the CDR3 is TGTGCCAGCAGCACCCGACTAGGAAACACAGATACGCAGTATTTT. Translating it yields CASSTRLGNTDTQYF. The full variable domain, rest sourced from reference TRBV9 and TRBJ2-3, is DSGVTQTPKHLITATGQRVTLRCSPRSGDLSVYWYQQSLDQGLQFLIQYYNGEERAKGNILERFSAQQFPDLHSELNLSSLELGDSALYFCASSTRLGNTDTQYFGPGTRLTVL.

This clonotype was observed many times. The chain combines TRBV2 with TRBJ2-7, with D perhaps TRBD2 (6 bases). CDR1 is SNHLY and CDR2 is FYNNEI in the germline V gene. Trimming stripped 7 bases from V and 6 bases from J, with 19 bases between. CDR3 size: 14 residues. This CDR3 reads CASNKPTGTSEQYF. CDR3 DNA sequence: TGTGCCAGCAATAAACCGACGGGGACTTCCGAGCAGTACTTC.

Many counts were recorded for this clonotype. The rearrangement uses TRBV5-1 and TRBJ2-3; tentative D call: TRBD2 (6 bases). The germline V gene has CDR1 SGHRS and CDR2 YFSETQ. V was clipped by 1 base and J by 0 bases, with 18 bases between them. The CDR3 contains 18 residues. The CDR3: CASSLPNQLASSTDTQYF. CDR3 nucleotides: TGCGCCAGCAGCTTGCCCAACCAGCTAGCGTCCAGCACAGATACGCAGTATTTT. The variable domain in full, completed from reference TRBV5-1 and TRBJ2-3, reads KAGVTQTPRYLIKTRGQQVTLSCSPISGHRSVSWYQQTPGQGLQFLFEYFSETQRNKGNFPGRFSGRQFSNSRSEMNVSTLELGDSALYLCASSLPNQLASSTDTQYFGPGTRLTVL.